This T cell receptor beta chain was captured by sequencing in a study of OX40 agonist ivuxolimab in advanced cancers. Study information: Patients with hepatocellular carcinoma, melanoma, renal cell or head and neck cancer made up the dose-escalation patients. Partial responses were recorded for three patients, including one with hepatocellular carcinoma and two with cutaneous melanoma. Study results and caveats: The study found that CD8+ T cells averaged more expanded clones than CD4+.

Remarks on this clone: Its antigen is unknown.

Per the germline V gene, CDR1 is GTSNPN and CDR2 is SVGIG (reference sequence). V was trimmed by 3 bases and J by 2 bases, leaving 13 bases between them. CDR3 length: 14 residues. Assay: immunoSEQ multiplex PCR; the TCRdb copy retains only in-frame clones and omits some. The sample comprises 14,000 to 15,000 clones, roughly 75% of which are singletons, and roughly a third rests with the top ten. The receptor comes from an adult with an advanced solid tumor such as melanoma, head and neck, liver or kidney cancer. The sequencing here drew on CD4+ or CD8+ T cells sorted from blood, taken in a trial of the OX40 agonist ivuxolimab. This chain connects TRBV30 to TRBJ1-2; D is undetermined. CDR3 nucleotides: TGTGCCTGGAGGTGGTTCTGCGGGAACTATGGCTACACCTTC. It yields the protein CAWRWFCGNYGYTF.